This TCR beta chain comes out of a study of T cells in Graves' hyperthyroidism and ophthalmopathy. General study findings and limits: Among thyroid clonotypes expanded above 0.001, most also appeared in blood.

This clonotype was found a few times. No antigen is known for it. Disease duration under 2 months; hyperthyroidism patients were aged 18 to 65. V lost 2 bases, J lost 2 bases, and 16 bases lay in between. The CDR3 is 17 amino acids. Germline lookup yields CDR1 LNHDA and CDR2 SQIVND (reference sequence). Template material for amplifying TCR beta CDR3 regions consisted of RNA transcripts. The HTBI primer set served for first-round RT-PCR of the TCR CDR3. TCRdb reprocessed the multiplex PCR reads via MiXCR and lists one record per CDR3 protein. The sample has about 620,000 distinct CDR3 sequences, around 15% seen once.

This clonotype was obtained from a woman in her 30s with Graves' hyperthyroidism. The sequenced sample was blood. The rearrangement uses TRBV19 and TRBJ1-5; D ambiguous. The CDR3 DNA reads as TGTGCCAGTAGTATAAACAGTGAGGTTTCTGGCAATCAGCCCCAGCATTTT. Its translation: CASSINSEVSGNQPQHF.